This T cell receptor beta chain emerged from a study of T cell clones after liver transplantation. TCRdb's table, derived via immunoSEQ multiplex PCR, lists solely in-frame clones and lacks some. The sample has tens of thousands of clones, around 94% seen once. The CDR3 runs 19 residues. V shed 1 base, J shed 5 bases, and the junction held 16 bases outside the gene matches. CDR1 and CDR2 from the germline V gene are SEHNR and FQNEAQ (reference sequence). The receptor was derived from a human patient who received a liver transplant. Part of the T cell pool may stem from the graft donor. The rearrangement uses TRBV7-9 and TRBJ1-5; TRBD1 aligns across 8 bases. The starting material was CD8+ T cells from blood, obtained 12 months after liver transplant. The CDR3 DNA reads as TGTGCCAGCAGCTTAGGTCTGACAGGGGTAGAAGCCGCGGATCAGCCCCAGCATTTT. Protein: CASSLGLTGVEAADQPQHF.